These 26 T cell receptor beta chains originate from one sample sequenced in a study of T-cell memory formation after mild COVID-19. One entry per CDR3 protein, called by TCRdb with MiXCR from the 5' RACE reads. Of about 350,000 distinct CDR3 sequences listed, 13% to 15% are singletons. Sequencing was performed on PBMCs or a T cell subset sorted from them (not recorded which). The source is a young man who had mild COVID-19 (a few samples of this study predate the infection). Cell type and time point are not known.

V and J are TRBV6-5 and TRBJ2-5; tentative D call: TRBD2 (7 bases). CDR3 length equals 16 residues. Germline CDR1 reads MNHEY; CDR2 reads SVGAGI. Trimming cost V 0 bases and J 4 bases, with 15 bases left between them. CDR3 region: CASSYSPFGGRETQYF. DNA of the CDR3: TGTGCCAGCAGTTACTCCCCCTTCGGGGGGCGAGAGACCCAGTACTTC.

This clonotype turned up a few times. The CDR3 coding sequence is TGTGCCAGCAGACCAGTCTTCAGCGGGGGGCCCAACACCGGGGAGCTGTTTTTT. Protein: CASRPVFSGGPNTGELFF. V gene TRBV2 combines with J gene TRBJ2-2, with TRBD2 identical over 9 bases. The germline V gene encodes CDR1 SNHLY and CDR2 FYNNEI. There are 18 residues in the CDR3. V shed 6 bases and J 2 bases; nucleotides not matched to a gene: 13.

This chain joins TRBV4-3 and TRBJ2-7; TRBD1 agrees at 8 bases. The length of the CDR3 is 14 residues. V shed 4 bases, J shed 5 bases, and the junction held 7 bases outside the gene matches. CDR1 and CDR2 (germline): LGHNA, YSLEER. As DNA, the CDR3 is TGCGCCAGCAGCCGCCGACAGGGGACTGACGAGCAGTACTTC. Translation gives CASSRRQGTDEQYF.

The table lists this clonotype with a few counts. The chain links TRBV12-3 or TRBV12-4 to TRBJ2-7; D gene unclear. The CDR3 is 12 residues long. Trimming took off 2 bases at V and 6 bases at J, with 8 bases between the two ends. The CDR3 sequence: CASSLTVSEQYF. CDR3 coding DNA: TGTGCCAGCAGTTTAACGGTGTCCGAGCAGTACTTC.

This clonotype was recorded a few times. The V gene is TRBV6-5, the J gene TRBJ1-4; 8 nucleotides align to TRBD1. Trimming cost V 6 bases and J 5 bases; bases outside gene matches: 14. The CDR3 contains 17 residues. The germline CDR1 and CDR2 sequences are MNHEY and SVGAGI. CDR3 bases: TGTGCCAGCAGACCCTTTGATTGGACAGGGACGAATGAAAAACTGTTTTTT. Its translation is CASRPFDWTGTNEKLFF.

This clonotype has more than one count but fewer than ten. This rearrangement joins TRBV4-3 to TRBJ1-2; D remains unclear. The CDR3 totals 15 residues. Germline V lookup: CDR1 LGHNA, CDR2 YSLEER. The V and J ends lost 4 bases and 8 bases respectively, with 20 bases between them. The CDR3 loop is CASSPWTVAGKGYTF. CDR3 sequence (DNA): TGCGCCAGCAGCCCCTGGACCGTCGCTGGGAAGGGCTACACCTTC.

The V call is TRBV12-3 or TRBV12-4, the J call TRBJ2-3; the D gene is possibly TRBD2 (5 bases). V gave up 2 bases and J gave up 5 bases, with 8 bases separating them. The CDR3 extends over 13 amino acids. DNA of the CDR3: TGTGCCAGCAGTTTACTTGAGGGAGATACGCAGTATTTT. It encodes CASSLLEGDTQYF.

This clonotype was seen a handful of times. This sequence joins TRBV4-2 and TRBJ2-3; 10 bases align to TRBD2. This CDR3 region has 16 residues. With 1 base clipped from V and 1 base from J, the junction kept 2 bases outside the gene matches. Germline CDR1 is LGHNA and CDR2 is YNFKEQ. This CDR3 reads CASSQAGTSGTDTQYF. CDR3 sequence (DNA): TGTGCCAGCAGCCAAGCGGGGACTAGCGGCACAGATACGCAGTATTTT.

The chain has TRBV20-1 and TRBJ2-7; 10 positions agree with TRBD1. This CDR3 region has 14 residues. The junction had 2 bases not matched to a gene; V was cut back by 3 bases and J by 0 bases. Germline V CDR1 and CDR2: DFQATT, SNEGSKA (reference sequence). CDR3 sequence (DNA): TGCAGTGCTAGGGGACAGGGGAGCTCCTACGAGCAGTACGTC. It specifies CSARGQGSSYEQYV.

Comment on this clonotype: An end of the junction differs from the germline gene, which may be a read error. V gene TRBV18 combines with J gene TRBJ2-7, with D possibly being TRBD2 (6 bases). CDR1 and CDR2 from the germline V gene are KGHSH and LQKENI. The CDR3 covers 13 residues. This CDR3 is CASSPGLNVEQHF. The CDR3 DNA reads TGTGCCAGCTCACCGGGACTCAACGTGGAGCAGCACTTC.

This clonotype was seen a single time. The CDR3 here is CASSCTRGGRGTQYF. CDR3 bases: TGTGCCAGCAGTTGTACGCGGGGGGGCCGGGGGACCCAGTACTTC. V is TRBV12-3 or TRBV12-4 and J is TRBJ2-5; TRBD2 matches at 9 bases. V shed 4 bases and J 7 bases; nucleotides not matched to a gene: 10. The CDR3 is 15 amino acids.

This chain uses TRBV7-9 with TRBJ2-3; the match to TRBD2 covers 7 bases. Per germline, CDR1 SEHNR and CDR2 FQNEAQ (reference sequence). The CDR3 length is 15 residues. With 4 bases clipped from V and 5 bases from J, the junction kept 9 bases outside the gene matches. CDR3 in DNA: TGTGCCAGCAGCTCTCCCCGGGGGGAGGTAGATACGCAGTATTTT. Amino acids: CASSSPRGEVDTQYF.

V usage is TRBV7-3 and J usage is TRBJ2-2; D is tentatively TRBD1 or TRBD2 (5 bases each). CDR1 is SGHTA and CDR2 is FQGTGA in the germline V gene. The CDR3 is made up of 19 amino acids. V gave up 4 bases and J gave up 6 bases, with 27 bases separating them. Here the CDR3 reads CASSSNPPGLGVGAGELFF. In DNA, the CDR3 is TGTGCCAGCAGCTCCAATCCCCCGGGCCTCGGCGTGGGGGCCGGGGAGCTGTTTTTT.

In DNA form, the CDR3 reads TGTGCCAGCAGACAATGGCGTCACTACAATGAGCAGTTCTTC. This sequence encodes CASRQWRHYNEQFF. V and J are TRBV7-2 and TRBJ2-1; D is ambiguous. The CDR3 runs 14 residues. The germline V and J ends were trimmed by 6 bases and 3 bases, with 12 bases remaining between them. Germline loops: CDR1 SGHTA, CDR2 FQGNSA.

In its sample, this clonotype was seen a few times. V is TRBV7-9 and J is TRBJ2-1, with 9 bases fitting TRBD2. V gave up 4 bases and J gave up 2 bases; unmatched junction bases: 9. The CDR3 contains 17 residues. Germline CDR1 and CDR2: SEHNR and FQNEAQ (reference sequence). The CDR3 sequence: CASSSLRLAETYNEQFF. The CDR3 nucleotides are TGTGCCAGCAGCTCCCTTCGACTAGCGGAGACCTACAATGAGCAGTTCTTC.

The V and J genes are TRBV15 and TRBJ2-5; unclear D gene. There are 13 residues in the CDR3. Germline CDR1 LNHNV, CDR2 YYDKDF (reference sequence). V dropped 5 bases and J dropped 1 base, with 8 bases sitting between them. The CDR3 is CATSEVSQETQYF. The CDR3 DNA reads TGTGCCACCAGCGAGGTTAGCCAAGAGACCCAGTACTTC.

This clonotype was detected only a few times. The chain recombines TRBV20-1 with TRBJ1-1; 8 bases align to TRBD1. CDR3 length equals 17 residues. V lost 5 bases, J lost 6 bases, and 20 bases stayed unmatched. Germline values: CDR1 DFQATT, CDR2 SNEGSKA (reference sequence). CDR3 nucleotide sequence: TGCAGTGCTTCGGGGCAGGGGGCGCCGAAAAGGATCCCTGAAGCTTTCTTT. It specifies CSASGQGAPKRIPEAFF.

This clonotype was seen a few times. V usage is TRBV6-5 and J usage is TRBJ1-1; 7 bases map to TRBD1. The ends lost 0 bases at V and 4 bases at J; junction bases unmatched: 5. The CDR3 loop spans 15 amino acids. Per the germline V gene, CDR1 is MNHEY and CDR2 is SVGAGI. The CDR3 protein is CASSYSTQGGTEAFF. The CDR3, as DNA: TGTGCCAGCAGTTACTCGACGCAGGGGGGCACTGAAGCTTTCTTT.

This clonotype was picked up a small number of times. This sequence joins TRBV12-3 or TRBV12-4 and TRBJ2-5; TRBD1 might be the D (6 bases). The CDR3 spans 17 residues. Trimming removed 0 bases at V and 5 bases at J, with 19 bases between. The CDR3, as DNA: TGTGCCAGCAGTTTAGCGCTAAGGGGGTGGGGATCGGAGACCCAGTACTTC. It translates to CASSLALRGWGSETQYF.

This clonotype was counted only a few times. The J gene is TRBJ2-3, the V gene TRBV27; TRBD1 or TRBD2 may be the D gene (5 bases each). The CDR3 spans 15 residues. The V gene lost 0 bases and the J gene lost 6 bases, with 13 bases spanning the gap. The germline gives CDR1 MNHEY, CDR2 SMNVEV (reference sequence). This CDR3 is CASSLSGGGWDTQYF. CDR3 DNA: TGTGCCAGCAGTTTATCTGGTGGGGGTTGGGATACGCAGTATTTT.

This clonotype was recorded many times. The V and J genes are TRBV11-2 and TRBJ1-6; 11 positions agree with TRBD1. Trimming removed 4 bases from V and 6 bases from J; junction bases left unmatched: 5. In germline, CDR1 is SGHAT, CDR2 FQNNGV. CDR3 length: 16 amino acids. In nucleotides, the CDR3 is TGTGCCAGCAGCTGGGACAGGGGGACTTTTAATTCACCCCTCCACTTT. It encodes CASSWDRGTFNSPLHF. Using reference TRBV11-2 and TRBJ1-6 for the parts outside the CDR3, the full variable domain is EAGVAQSPRYKIIEKRQSVAFWCNPISGHATLYWYQQILGQGPKLLIQFQNNGVVDDSQLPKDRFSAERLKGVDSTLKIQPAKLEDSAVYLCASSWDRGTFNSPLHFGNGTRLTVT.

This chain's CDR3 is CASSRIQGLGYTF. Written as DNA, the CDR3 is TGTGCCAGCAGTCGCATTCAGGGTCTTGGCTACACCTTC. V is TRBV7-9 and J is TRBJ1-2, with D possibly matching TRBD1 (5 bases). The CDR3 runs 13 residues. Looked up from germline, CDR1 is SEHNR and CDR2 is FQNEAQ (reference sequence). V gave up 6 bases and J gave up 7 bases, with 15 bases separating them.

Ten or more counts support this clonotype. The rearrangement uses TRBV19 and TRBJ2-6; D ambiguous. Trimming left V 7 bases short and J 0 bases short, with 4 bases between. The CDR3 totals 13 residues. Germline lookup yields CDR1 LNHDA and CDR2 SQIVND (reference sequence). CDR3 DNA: TGTGCCAGTACCATCTCTGGGGCCAACGTCCTGACTTTC. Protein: CASTISGANVLTF. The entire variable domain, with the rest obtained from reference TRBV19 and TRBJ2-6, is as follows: DGGITQSPKYLFRKEGQNVTLSCEQNLNHDAMYWYRQDPGQGLRLIYYSQIVNDFQKGDIAEGYSVSREKKESFPLTVTSAQKNPTAFYLCASTISGANVLTFGAGSRLTVL.

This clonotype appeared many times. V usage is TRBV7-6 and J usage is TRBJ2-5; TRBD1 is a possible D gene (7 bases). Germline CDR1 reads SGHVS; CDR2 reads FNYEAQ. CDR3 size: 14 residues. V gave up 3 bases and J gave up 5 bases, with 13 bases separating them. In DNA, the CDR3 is TGTGCCAGCAGCTTTAATCCAGGGGGGGAGACCCAGTACTTC. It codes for CASSFNPGGETQYF.

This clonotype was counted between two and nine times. The CDR3 region has the DNA TGCAGTGCTAATACGGTCGTACAGAACACTGAAGCTTTCTTT. Encoded protein: CSANTVVQNTEAFF. This rearrangement joins TRBV20-1 to TRBJ1-1; D is undetermined. Between the trimmed V and J ends, which lost 4 bases and 1 base, there was a span of 13 bases. Per the germline V gene, CDR1 is DFQATT and CDR2 is SNEGSKA (reference sequence). This CDR3 is 14 amino acids long.

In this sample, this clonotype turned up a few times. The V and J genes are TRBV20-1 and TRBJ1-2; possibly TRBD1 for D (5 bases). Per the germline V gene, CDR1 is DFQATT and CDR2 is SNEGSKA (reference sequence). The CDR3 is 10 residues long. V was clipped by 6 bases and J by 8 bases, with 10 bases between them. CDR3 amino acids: CSAKGQGYTF. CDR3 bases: TGCAGTGCAAAGGGGCAGGGCTACACCTTC.